This T cell receptor (beta chain) originates from a study of control samples from healthy donors and cancer patients. This CDR3 is built from 14 residues. Trimming stripped 6 bases from V and 2 bases from J, with 14 bases between. Germline CDR1 LNHDA, CDR2 SQIVND (reference sequence). Generated by immunoSEQ multiplex PCR, the TCRdb table keeps only in-frame clones and is missing some. The sample contains over 150,000 clones, about 94% of which appear only once. Sequencing was done on a sample of blood. The clonotype originates from a man aged 40-55 years in good health. The J gene is TRBJ2-7, the V gene TRBV19, with D tentatively TRBD1 (6 bases). CDR3 protein: CASSTGPRPYEQYF. Here the CDR3 DNA reads TGTGCCAGTAGCACAGGGCCTCGACCCTACGAGCAGTACTTC.